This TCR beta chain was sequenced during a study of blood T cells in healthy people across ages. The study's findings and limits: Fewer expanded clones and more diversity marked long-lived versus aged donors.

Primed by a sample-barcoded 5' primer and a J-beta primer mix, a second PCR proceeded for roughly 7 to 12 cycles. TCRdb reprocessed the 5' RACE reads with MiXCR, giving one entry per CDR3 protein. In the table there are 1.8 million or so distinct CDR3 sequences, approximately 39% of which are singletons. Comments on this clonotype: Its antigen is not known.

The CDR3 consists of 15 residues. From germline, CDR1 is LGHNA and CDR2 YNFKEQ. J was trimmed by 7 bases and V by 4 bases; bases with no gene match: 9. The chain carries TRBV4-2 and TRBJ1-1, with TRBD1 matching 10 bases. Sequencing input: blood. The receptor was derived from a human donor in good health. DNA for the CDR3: TGTGCCAGCAGCCCCTCCGGGACAGGGGCGATTGAAGCTTTCTTT. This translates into CASSPSGTGAIEAFF.